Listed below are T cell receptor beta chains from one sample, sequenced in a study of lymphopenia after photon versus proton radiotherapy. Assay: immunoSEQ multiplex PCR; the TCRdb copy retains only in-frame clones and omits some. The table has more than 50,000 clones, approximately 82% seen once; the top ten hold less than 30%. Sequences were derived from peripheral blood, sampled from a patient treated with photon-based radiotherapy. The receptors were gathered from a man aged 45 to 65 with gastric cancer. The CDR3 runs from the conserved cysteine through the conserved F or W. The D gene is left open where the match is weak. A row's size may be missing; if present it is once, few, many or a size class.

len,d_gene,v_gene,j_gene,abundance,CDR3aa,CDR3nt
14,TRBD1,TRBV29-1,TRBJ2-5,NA,CSVAPQGARETQYF,TGCAGCGTTGCCCCACAGGGGGCGAGGGAGACCCAGTACTTC
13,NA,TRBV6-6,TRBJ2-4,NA,CASAGIAKNIQYF,TGTGCCAGCGCTGGGATAGCCAAAAACATTCAGTACTTC
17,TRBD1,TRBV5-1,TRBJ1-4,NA,CASSYGQGGILDEKLFF,TGCGCCAGCAGCTACGGACAGGGAGGGATACTAGATGAAAAACTGTTTTTT
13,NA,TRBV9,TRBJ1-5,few,CASSVLSNQPQHF,TGTGCCAGCAGCGTATTGAGCAATCAGCCCCAGCATTTT
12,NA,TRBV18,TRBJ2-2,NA,CASSRDFGELFF,TGTGCCAGCTCAAGGGACTTCGGGGAGCTGTTTTTT
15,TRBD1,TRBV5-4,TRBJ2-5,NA,CASSLGGQGGETQYF,TGTGCCAGCAGCTTGGGGGGACAGGGGGGAGAGACCCAGTACTTC
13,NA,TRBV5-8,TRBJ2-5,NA,CASSFYRVETQYF,TGTGCCAGCAGCTTCTACAGGGTAGAGACCCAGTACTTC
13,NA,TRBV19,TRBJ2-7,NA,CASSIPPRDEQYF,TGTGCCAGTAGTATTCCTCCCAGGGACGAGCAGTACTTC
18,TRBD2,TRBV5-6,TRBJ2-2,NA,CASSSVGRTSGNTGELFF,TGTGCCAGCAGCTCTGTGGGCAGGACTAGCGGAAACACCGGGGAGCTGTTTTTT
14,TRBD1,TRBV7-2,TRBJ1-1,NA,CASSIQGGRTEAFF,TGTGCCAGCAGCATACAGGGGGGGAGGACTGAAGCTTTCTTT
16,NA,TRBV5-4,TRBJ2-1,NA,CASSKRTGSSYNEQFF,TGTGCCAGCAGCAAACGCACCGGGAGCTCCTACAATGAGCAGTTCTTC
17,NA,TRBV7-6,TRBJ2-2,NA,CASSLVGDTTLTGELFF,TGTGCCAGCAGCTTAGTTGGGGACACCACTCTCACCGGGGAGCTGTTTTTT
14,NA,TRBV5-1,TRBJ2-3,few,CASSLGSGTDTQYF,TGCGCCAGCAGCTTGGGATCAGGGACAGATACGCAGTATTTT
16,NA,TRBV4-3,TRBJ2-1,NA,CASSQVRDFIYNEQFF,TGCGCCAGCAGCCAGGTTCGGGACTTCATCTACAATGAGCAGTTCTTC
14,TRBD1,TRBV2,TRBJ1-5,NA,CATRRGLGNQPQHF,TGTGCCACCAGGAGGGGGCTTGGGAATCAGCCCCAGCATTTT
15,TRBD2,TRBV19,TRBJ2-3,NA,CASSPFRTSPDTQYF,TGTGCCAGTAGTCCCTTCCGGACTAGCCCAGATACGCAGTATTTT
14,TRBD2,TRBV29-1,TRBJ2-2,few,CSVQRGVNTGELFF,TGCAGCGTTCAGCGGGGGGTGAACACCGGGGAGCTGTTTTTT
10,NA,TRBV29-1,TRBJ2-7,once,CSAGSDEQYF,TGCAGCGCCGGGTCGGACGAGCAGTACTTC
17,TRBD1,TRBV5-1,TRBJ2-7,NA,CASSADLQGAPAYEQYF,TGCGCCAGCAGCGCCGACCTACAGGGGGCGCCGGCCTACGAGCAGTACTTC
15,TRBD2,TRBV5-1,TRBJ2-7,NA,CASSPGLALAYEQYF,TGCGCCAGCAGCCCGGGACTAGCCCTCGCCTACGAGCAGTACTTC
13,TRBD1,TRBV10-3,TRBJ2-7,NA,CAIRRQGAHEQYF,TGTGCCATCAGGCGACAGGGGGCCCACGAGCAGTACTTC
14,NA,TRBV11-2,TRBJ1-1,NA,CASSTPRRGTEAFF,TGTGCCAGCAGTACCCCTAGAAGAGGCACTGAAGCTTTCTTT
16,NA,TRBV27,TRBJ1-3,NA,CASSLSFIGAGNTIYF,TGTGCCAGCAGTTTATCCTTTATCGGCGCTGGAAACACCATATATTTT
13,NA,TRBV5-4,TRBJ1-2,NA,CASSLGTEYGYTF,TGTGCCAGCAGCTTGGGGACAGAATATGGCTACACCTTC
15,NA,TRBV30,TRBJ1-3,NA,CAWSVKGLSGNTIYF,TGTGCCTGGAGTGTCAAAGGCCTCTCTGGAAACACCATATATTTT
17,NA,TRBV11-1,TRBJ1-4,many,CASSSTRTDHYNEKLFF,TGTGCCAGCAGCTCGACCCGGACTGACCATTATAATGAAAAACTGTTTTTT
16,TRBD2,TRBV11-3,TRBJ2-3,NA,CASSSGASGSTDTQYF,TGTGCCAGCAGCTCTGGGGCTAGCGGTAGCACAGATACGCAGTATTTT
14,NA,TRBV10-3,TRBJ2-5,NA,CAIRDSGVGETQYF,TGTGCCATCAGGGATTCTGGGGTCGGAGAGACCCAGTACTTC